These T cell receptor beta chains were read from a single sample in a study of blood T cell repertoires in COVID-19. The assay was immunoSEQ multiplex PCR, and TCRdb's table has in-frame clones only and misses some. Of 69,000 or so clones listed, roughly four fifths are singletons. The sequencing input was peripheral blood. The receptors shown here come from a man between 50 and 59 years old with COVID-19, enrolled during active disease. Both conserved end residues are part of each CDR3. D genes are given only for firm matches. Not every row has a clone size; where given, it reads once, few, many or a size class.

J gene | D gene | V gene | clone size | CDR3 protein | CDR3 DNA
TRBJ2-7 | TRBD1 | TRBV7-9 | NA | CASSPTGTGGYEQYF | TGTGCCAGCAGCCCCACCGGGACAGGCGGCTACGAGCAGTACTTC
TRBJ1-5 | NA | TRBV29-1 | NA | CSVVGRDTRSQHF | TGCAGCGTTGTGGGCCGGGACACGAGGTCCCAGCATTTT
TRBJ2-3 | NA | TRBV18 | NA | CASSPFGQLSTDTQYF | TGTGCCAGCTCACCATTCGGACAGCTTAGCACAGATACGCAGTATTTT
TRBJ1-4 | TRBD1 | TRBV30 | NA | CAWSVGQGAEKLFF | TGTGCCTGGAGTGTAGGGCAGGGGGCAGAAAAACTGTTTTTT
TRBJ1-2 | NA | TRBV9 | once | CASSVTDTNYGYTF | TGTGCCAGCAGCGTTACAGACACCAACTATGGCTACACCTTC
TRBJ2-1 | TRBD2 | TRBV7-2 | NA | CASSLASSGGWNEQFF | TGTGCCAGCAGCTTAGCGTCTAGCGGGGGTTGGAATGAGCAGTTCTTC
TRBJ2-7 | TRBD2 | TRBV7-9 | few | CASSRSDSGAYEQYF | TGTGCCAGCAGTCGATCGGATAGCGGGGCCTACGAGCAGTACTTC
TRBJ1-3 | TRBD1 | TRBV12-3/TRBV12-4 | NA | CASSTQGNTIYF | TGTGCCAGCAGTACACAGGGGAACACCATATATTTT
TRBJ1-6 | TRBD1 | TRBV6-1 | NA | CASSEGGQGYNSPLHF | TGTGCCAGCAGTGAAGGGGGACAGGGGTATAATTCACCCCTCCACTTT
TRBJ2-1 | NA | TRBV5-1 | NA | CASSWERAWNEQFF | TGCGCCAGCAGCTGGGAGCGGGCGTGGAATGAGCAGTTCTTC
TRBJ2-2 | NA | TRBV2 | NA | CASTSSNTGELFF | TGTGCCAGCACGTCTAGCAACACCGGGGAGCTGTTTTTT
TRBJ1-1 | NA | TRBV29-1 | NA | CSVLSGTNTEAFF | TGCAGCGTTCTCTCAGGAACGAACACTGAAGCTTTCTTT
TRBJ2-2 | TRBD2 | TRBV7-3 | NA | CASSQRTSGGGELFF | TGTGCCAGCAGCCAGCGGACTAGCGGGGGCGGGGAGCTGTTTTTT
TRBJ1-2 | TRBD1 | TRBV3-1/TRBV3-2 | few | CASSQRTGQGNGYTF | TGTGCCAGCAGTCAACGGACGGGACAGGGCAATGGCTACACCTTC
TRBJ2-1 | NA | TRBV5-6 | NA | CASSSGLRYNNEQFF | TGTGCCAGCAGCTCAGGACTGCGATATAACAATGAGCAGTTCTTC
TRBJ2-2 | NA | TRBV4-1 | NA | CASSQIGTSNTGELFF | TGCGCCAGCAGCCAGATAGGGACTTCTAACACCGGGGAGCTGTTTTTT
TRBJ2-2 | TRBD1 | TRBV9 | NA | CASSLTGGASGELFF | TGTGCCAGCAGCCTCACAGGGGGCGCATCCGGGGAGCTGTTTTTT
TRBJ1-1 | NA | TRBV4-1 | few | CASSHRQQTEAFF | TGCGCCAGCAGCCATCGACAGCAAACTGAAGCTTTCTTT
TRBJ1-3 | TRBD1 | TRBV7-3 | NA | CASSLDRGHTIYF | TGTGCCAGCAGTTTGGACAGGGGGCACACCATATATTTT
TRBJ2-3 | TRBD2 | TRBV7-9 | NA | CASSPGTSSDTQYF | TGTGCCAGCAGCCCTGGGACTAGCTCAGATACGCAGTATTTT
TRBJ2-3 | NA | TRBV19 | NA | CASSIYTDTQYF | TGTGCCAGTAGTATCTATACAGATACGCAGTATTTT
TRBJ1-4 | NA | TRBV4-1 | NA | CASSQDPAPGSEKLFF | TGCGCCAGCAGCCAAGATCCCGCTCCCGGGAGTGAAAAACTGTTTTTT
TRBJ1-3 | NA | TRBV5-1 | NA | CASSLSGDNRGNTIYF | TGCGCCAGCAGCTTGAGCGGGGACAATCGGGGAAACACCATATATTTT
TRBJ1-6 | NA | TRBV11-2 | NA | CASSPGRATLHF | TGTGCCAGCAGCCCCGGGCGGGCCACCCTCCACTTT
TRBJ2-3 | NA | TRBV4-3 | NA | CASSPHRDTQSTDTQYF | TGCGCCAGCAGCCCACACCGGGACACCCAAAGCACAGATACGCAGTATTTT
TRBJ2-2 | NA | TRBV4-1 | NA | CASSQFRGNTGELFF | TGCGCCAGCAGCCAATTTCGAGGGAACACCGGGGAGCTGTTTTTT
TRBJ2-7 | NA | TRBV5-4 | few | CASSSYLTSTYEQYF | TGTGCCAGCAGCTCCTATTTGACAAGTACCTACGAGCAGTACTTC
TRBJ2-2 | TRBD1 | TRBV19 | NA | CASSRAGGAGTGELFF | TGTGCCAGTAGTCGGGCAGGGGGCGCGGGCACCGGGGAGCTGTTTTTT
TRBJ2-2 | TRBD2 | TRBV14 | once | CASSQANGSGGLPGELFF | TGTGCCAGCAGCCAAGCGAACGGAAGCGGGGGGTTACCCGGGGAGCTGTTTTTT
TRBJ1-2 | TRBD1 | TRBV18 | NA | CASSPKQGFHYGYTF | TGTGCCAGCTCACCCAAACAGGGGTTTCACTATGGCTACACCTTC
TRBJ2-3 | NA | TRBV6-1 | NA | CASSEEADTQYF | TGTGCCAGCAGTGAAGAAGCGGATACGCAGTATTTT
TRBJ2-1 | NA | TRBV18 | NA | CASSTQGVSGGHEQFF | TGTGCCAGCTCAACGCAGGGGGTGAGCGGGGGACATGAGCAGTTCTTC
TRBJ2-5 | TRBD2 | TRBV10-2 | NA | CASRGRGGRGSQYF | TGCGCCAGCCGTGGGCGGGGGGGGAGGGGCTCCCAGTACTTC
TRBJ1-2 | TRBD1 | TRBV5-1 | NA | CASSWTGTGGYTF | TGCGCCAGCAGCTGGACCGGGACAGGAGGCTACACCTTC
TRBJ2-1 | NA | TRBV7-2 | NA | CASSSRDSLYGAQFF | TGTGCCAGCAGCTCCCGGGACTCCCTCTACGGGGCGCAGTTCTTC
TRBJ2-2 | TRBD2 | TRBV9 | few | CASSLRLLASGNTGELFF | TGTGCCAGCAGCTTAAGACTGTTGGCTAGCGGGAACACCGGGGAGCTGTTTTTT
TRBJ2-1 | NA | TRBV27 | NA | CASSLESEISYNEQFF | TGTGCCAGCAGTTTAGAGAGCGAAATCTCCTACAATGAGCAGTTCTTC
TRBJ2-1 | TRBD2 | TRBV7-2 | once | CASSITSGGPSSYNEQFF | TGTGCCAGCAGCATAACTAGCGGGGGACCCTCCTCCTACAATGAGCAGTTCTTC
TRBJ2-3 | TRBD1 | TRBV7-9 | NA | CASSTDPRWGRGHTDTQYF | TGTGCCAGCAGCACAGATCCTCGGTGGGGCAGGGGGCACACAGATACGCAGTATTTT
TRBJ1-1 | TRBD1 | TRBV11-2 | NA | CASSLGRERTGRNTEAFF | TGTGCCAGCAGCTTAGGGAGAGAGAGGACAGGGAGGAACACTGAAGCTTTCTTT
TRBJ1-3 | TRBD1 | TRBV3-1/TRBV3-2 | few | CASSQTGSNTIYF | TGTGCCAGCAGCCAGACAGGGTCGAACACCATATATTTT
TRBJ2-1 | TRBD1 | TRBV3-1/TRBV3-2 | NA | CASSHTDRGPYNEQFF | TGTGCCAGCAGCCATACGGACAGGGGGCCCTACAATGAGCAGTTCTTC
TRBJ1-4 | NA | TRBV19 | NA | CASSFGREKLFF | TGTGCCAGTAGTTTTGGGCGTGAAAAACTGTTTTTT
TRBJ2-2 | TRBD2 | TRBV3-1/TRBV3-2 | few | CASSPKSLLAGGQSTGELFF | TGTGCCAGCAGCCCAAAGAGTCTACTAGCGGGGGGGCAGAGCACCGGGGAGCTGTTTTTT
TRBJ1-5 | NA | TRBV4-1 | NA | CASRTTPGNQPQHF | TGCGCCAGCAGAACGACTCCGGGGAATCAGCCCCAGCATTTT
TRBJ2-3 | NA | TRBV12-3/TRBV12-4 | NA | CASSHSTDTQYF | TGTGCCAGCAGTCATTCCACAGATACGCAGTATTTT
TRBJ2-1 | TRBD2 | TRBV12-5 | NA | CASGLAPGGRNEQFF | TGTGCTAGTGGTTTGGCTCCGGGGGGGCGGAATGAGCAGTTCTTC
TRBJ2-2 | TRBD2 | TRBV30 | NA | CAWSGSGGTNTGELFF | TGTGCCTGGAGTGGTAGCGGGGGGACGAACACCGGGGAGCTGTTTTTT
TRBJ2-1 | TRBD1 | TRBV4-1 | NA | CASSQGDRGSYNEQFF | TGCGCCAGCAGCCAAGGGGACAGGGGATCCTACAATGAGCAGTTCTTC
TRBJ2-2 | TRBD1 | TRBV6-2/TRBV6-3 | NA | CASSYSNRGNTGELFF | TGTGCCAGCAGTTACTCGAACAGGGGGAACACCGGGGAGCTGTTTTTT
TRBJ2-5 | NA | TRBV9 | NA | CASSVAGTDRLAGYQETQYF | TGTGCCAGCAGCGTAGCTGGGACAGATCGATTAGCGGGGTACCAAGAGACCCAGTACTTC
TRBJ1-5 | TRBD1 | TRBV3-1/TRBV3-2 | NA | CASSQEGGGQPQHF | TGTGCCAGCAGCCAAGAAGGGGGCGGTCAGCCCCAGCATTTT
TRBJ1-5 | NA | TRBV3-1/TRBV3-2 | large | CASSQVGGQPQHF | TGTGCCAGCAGCCAAGTAGGGGGTCAGCCCCAGCATTTT
TRBJ1-3 | NA | TRBV3-1/TRBV3-2 | NA | CASSQDTVSGNTIYF | TGTGCCAGCAGCCAGGACACGGTCTCTGGAAACACCATATATTTT
TRBJ1-2 | NA | TRBV19 | NA | CASRTAHYGYTF | TGTGCCAGTCGCACAGCACACTATGGCTACACCTTC
TRBJ1-3 | NA | TRBV7-9 | NA | CASSPRTTGNTIYF | TGTGCCAGCAGCCCTCGGACTACTGGAAACACCATATATTTT
TRBJ2-7 | TRBD2 | TRBV7-2 | few | CASSLAGLWTRSSYEQYF | TGTGCCAGCAGCTTAGCGGGATTATGGACTAGGAGTTCCTACGAGCAGTACTTC